This is a list of T cell receptor beta chains from one sample in a study of T cells after yellow fever vaccination. TCRdb re-analysed the 5' RACE reads in MiXCR, keeping a single row per CDR3 protein. The sample lists 510,000 or so distinct CDR3 sequences, roughly a fifth occurring once. The source material was PBMCs, sampled 15 days after the yellow fever booster vaccination. Source of these receptors: a man aged 25 to 40 who received the YFV17D yellow fever vaccine. The conserved cysteine and the conserved F or W are not part of the CDR3 here. Fields, in order: J gene, V gene, CDR3 protein.

j_gene: TRBJ1-3
v_gene: TRBV7-9
CDR3aa: ASIMGQGSGNTIY

j_gene: TRBJ2-5
v_gene: TRBV7-2
CDR3aa: ASSQWGPEETQY

j_gene: TRBJ1-5
v_gene: TRBV12-3/TRBV12-4
CDR3aa: ASSLLKLEPQH

j_gene: TRBJ2-6
v_gene: TRBV2
CDR3aa: ASSGQGVGANVLT

j_gene: TRBJ2-2
v_gene: TRBV25-1
CDR3aa: ASTGNANTGELF

j_gene: TRBJ2-7
v_gene: TRBV4-2
CDR3aa: ASSQSGTSGYEQY

j_gene: TRBJ2-7
v_gene: TRBV7-2
CDR3aa: ASSLALSGSYEQY

j_gene: TRBJ2-7
v_gene: TRBV7-2
CDR3aa: ASSSQLAGVLEQY

j_gene: TRBJ1-2
v_gene: TRBV11-2
CDR3aa: ASSFSDRALYGYT

j_gene: TRBJ1-2
v_gene: TRBV3-1
CDR3aa: ASSPGFYGYT

j_gene: TRBJ2-1
v_gene: TRBV28
CDR3aa: ASRPPGLYYNEQF

j_gene: TRBJ2-1
v_gene: TRBV20-1
CDR3aa: SAGTGVTYEQF

j_gene: TRBJ2-7
v_gene: TRBV5-1
CDR3aa: ASSLVSGRYEQY

j_gene: TRBJ2-2
v_gene: TRBV6-2/TRBV6-3
CDR3aa: ASTRRGGKRELF

j_gene: TRBJ2-2
v_gene: TRBV5-1
CDR3aa: ASSRTGTSAGELF

j_gene: TRBJ2-7
v_gene: TRBV7-9
CDR3aa: ASTGVLYEQY

j_gene: TRBJ2-7
v_gene: TRBV15
CDR3aa: ATSRDLDIVYEQY